The 26 T cell receptor beta chains presented below share a single source sample, sequenced in a study of cytomegalovirus exposure and HLA in healthy donors. Generated by immunoSEQ multiplex PCR, the TCRdb table keeps only in-frame clones and is missing some. Among some 350,000 clones listed, roughly 90% were seen once. The sample taken for sequencing was PBMCs. These TCRs come from a young woman in good health and CMV-seropositive.

V usage is TRBV5-6 and J usage is TRBJ1-2; the D is unclear. Germline loops: CDR1 SGHDT, CDR2 YYEEEE. Trimming took 0 bases from V and 7 from J, leaving 4 bases between them. There are 11 residues in the CDR3. CDR3 sequence: CASSLELGYTF. CDR3 sequence (DNA): TGTGCCAGCAGCTTGGAACTTGGCTACACCTTC.

The chain joins TRBV4-2 to TRBJ2-2; 11 nucleotides agree with TRBD2. CDR1 is LGHNA and CDR2 is YNFKEQ in the germline V gene. The length of the CDR3 is 19 residues. V shed 1 base, J shed 2 bases, and the junction held 9 bases outside the gene matches. For the CDR3, the DNA is TGTGCCAGCAGCCAAGTGATGCTAGCGGGAGGACTCAACACCGGGGAGCTGTTTTTT. Translated: CASSQVMLAGGLNTGELFF.

This clone was counted once. The chain combines TRBV5-1 with TRBJ1-1; no clear D gene. This CDR3 contains 16 residues. Germline assignment: CDR1 SGHRS and CDR2 YFSETQ. Trimming took off 0 bases at V and 0 bases at J, with 12 bases between the two ends. The CDR3, as DNA: TGCGCCAGCAGCTTGGACAGAGCCTTCATGAACACTGAAGCTTTCTTT. As protein: CASSLDRAFMNTEAFF.

The chain employs TRBV29-1 and TRBJ1-2, with 8 positions matching TRBD1. CDR1 and CDR2 (germline): SQVTM, ANQGSEA. The CDR3 is made up of 12 amino acids. V was pared by 6 bases and J by 10 bases, with 10 bases of the junction left unmatched. CDR3 DNA sequence: TGCAGCGTGGTAACAGGGGGGAGTTACTACACCTTC. It translates to CSVVTGGSYYTF.

This clone occurred a few times. The sample holds other DNA sequences that translate to the same CDR3. The V gene is TRBV28, the J gene TRBJ2-7, with D unclear. With 2 bases removed from V and 4 bases from J, the gap between germline ends came to 3 bases. Germline V gene sequence: CDR1 MDHEN, CDR2 SYDVKM. The CDR3 has 11 residues. DNA for the CDR3: TGTGCCAGCAGTTTACAGTACGAGCAGTACTTC. As protein: CASSLQYEQYF. Based on the CDR3 plus reference TRBV28 and TRBJ2-7, the full variable domain is DVKVTQSSRYLVKRTGEKVFLECVQDMDHENMFWYRQDPGLGLRLIYFSYDVKMKEKGDIPEGYSVSREKKERFSLILESASTNQTSMYLCASSLQYEQYFGPGTRLTVT.

The J gene is TRBJ1-1, the V gene TRBV11-2; no clear D. The V end was cut by 0 bases, the J end by 0 bases, with 8 bases between. This CDR3 is 15 amino acids long. The germline CDR1 and CDR2 sequences are SGHAT and FQNNGV. In DNA form, the CDR3 reads TGTGCCAGCAGCTTAGATCTCCGGCTGAACACTGAAGCTTTCTTT. This translates into CASSLDLRLNTEAFF.

In nucleotides, the CDR3 is TGTGCCAGCAATTGGGCCGTCCAGGATGGCTACACCTTC. As protein: CASNWAVQDGYTF. The rearrangement uses TRBV2 and TRBJ1-2; D is ambiguous. V dropped 7 bases and J dropped 6 bases, with 15 bases sitting between them. CDR3 size: 13 residues. Germline CDR1 SNHLY, CDR2 FYNNEI.

This clone was observed a few times. The chain employs TRBV5-4 and TRBJ2-7; 8 bases fit TRBD2. CDR3 length: 15 residues. CDR1 and CDR2 (germline): SGHNT, YYREEE (reference sequence). After removal of 4 bases from V and 2 bases from J, the junction contained 8 bases not matched to a gene. The CDR3 sequence is CASSPGLARPYEQYF. CDR3 nucleotide sequence: TGTGCCAGCAGCCCTGGACTAGCTCGTCCCTACGAGCAGTACTTC.

This chain uses TRBV9 with TRBJ2-1, with D perhaps matching TRBD1 (8 bases). The CDR3 is 18 amino acids. Trimming pared 0 bases from V and 4 bases from J, leaving 20 bases between. CDR1 and CDR2 (germline): SGDLS, YYNGEE. The DNA of the CDR3 is TGTGCCAGCAGCGTAGGACAGGGGAGGGTAGGACCTTACAATGAGCAGTTCTTC. Its translation: CASSVGQGRVGPYNEQFF.

DNA for the CDR3: TGTGCCAGCAGACCATACGACTCGTGGAGCTACGAGCAGTACTTC. Translation: CASRPYDSWSYEQYF. V gene TRBV6-5 combines with J gene TRBJ2-7; D is uncertain. CDR1 and CDR2 from the germline V gene are MNHEY and SVGAGI. V shed 6 bases and J shed 3 bases, with 18 bases lying between them. The CDR3 contains 15 residues.

This chain links TRBV9 with TRBJ2-2; D might be TRBD2 (6 bases). Germline V gene data show CDR1 as SGDLS and CDR2 as YYNGEE. Deletions cut 4 bases from V and 6 bases from J, with 13 bases between. This CDR3 spans 14 amino acids. CDR3 DNA sequence: TGTGCCAGCAGCTCCAGCTCGGGGGCCGGGGAGCTGTTTTTT. Its protein is CASSSSSGAGELFF. The full variable domain, completed using reference TRBV9 and TRBJ2-2, is DSGVTQTPKHLITATGQRVTLRCSPRSGDLSVYWYQQSLDQGLQFLIQYYNGEERAKGNILERFSAQQFPDLHSELNLSSLELGDSALYFCASSSSSGAGELFFGEGSRLTVL.

The J gene is TRBJ2-1, the V gene TRBV2, with a weak D call TRBD2 (6 bases). This CDR3 comprises 17 residues. V lost 2 bases, J lost 1 base, and 15 bases lay in between. The germline V gene has CDR1 SNHLY and CDR2 FYNNEI. In DNA, the CDR3 is TGTGCCAGCAGTGAATCGGGAGTTCTATTTTCCTACAATGAGCAGTTCTTC. Its translation: CASSESGVLFSYNEQFF.

This clone appeared a single time. The chain joins TRBV10-3 to TRBJ2-2; D uncertain. V was trimmed by 3 bases and J by 8 bases, leaving 7 bases between them. CDR3 length: 12 amino acids. Per the germline V gene, CDR1 is ENHRY and CDR2 is SYGVKD. As DNA, the CDR3 is TGTGCCATCAGTGAAGGATCTGGGGAGCTGTTTTTT. Amino acids: CAISEGSGELFF.

The V call is TRBV2, the J call TRBJ2-7, with a weak D call TRBD1 (6 bases). V gave up 3 bases and J gave up 0 bases, with 9 bases separating them. The CDR3 has 14 amino acids. Germline CDR1 SNHLY, CDR2 FYNNEI. For the CDR3, the DNA is TGTGCCAGCAGTGAGTGGGACACCTCCTACGAGCAGTACTTC. Amino acid sequence: CASSEWDTSYEQYF. Filled out from reference TRBV2 and TRBJ2-7, the complete variable domain reads EPEVTQTPSHQVTQMGQEVILRCVPISNHLYFYWYRQILGQKVEFLVSFYNNEISEKSEIFDDQFSVERPDGSNFTLKIRSTKLEDSAMYFCASSEWDTSYEQYFGPGTRLTVT.

The chain is built from TRBV2 and TRBJ2-2, with TRBD2 identical over 7 bases. Trimming cost V 8 bases and J 1 base; bases outside gene matches: 7. Germline V CDR1 and CDR2: SNHLY, FYNNEI. CDR3 length: 15 amino acids. The CDR3 spells CASSGGGVNTGELFF. CDR3 sequence (DNA): TGTGCCAGCTCGGGAGGAGGGGTGAACACCGGGGAGCTGTTTTTT.

The V gene is TRBV4-1, the J gene TRBJ2-7; D may be TRBD2 (5 bases). V was cut by 0 bases and J by 11 bases, with 14 bases left in between. The length of the CDR3 is 13 residues. CDR1 is MGHRA and CDR2 is YSYEKL in the germline V gene. CDR3 sequence reads: CASSQDPGGRKYF. CDR3 coding DNA: TGCGCCAGCAGCCAAGATCCCGGAGGACGAAAGTACTTC.

The chain recombines TRBV7-3 with TRBJ2-1; TRBD2 is a possible D gene (7 bases). CDR1 SGHTA and CDR2 FQGTGA come from the germline V gene. This CDR3 has 16 residues. V lost 5 bases and J lost 5, with 19 bases in between. The CDR3 loop is CASSQPGGGFDNEQFF. In DNA, the CDR3 is TGTGCCAGCAGCCAACCCGGCGGGGGCTTCGACAATGAGCAGTTCTTC.

The chain links TRBV28 to TRBJ2-4; 8 bases are shared with TRBD1. The germline CDR1 and CDR2 sequences are MDHEN and SYDVKM. The junction had 8 bases not matched to a gene; V was cut back by 7 bases and J by 12 bases. The CDR3 sequence is 12 residues long. CDR3 DNA sequence: TGTGCCAGCAAAGGGGACAGGATGTATCAGTACTTC. Translation gives CASKGDRMYQYF.

This chain links TRBV9 with TRBJ1-5, with 9 bases matching TRBD1. The germline V gene has CDR1 SGDLS and CDR2 YYNGEE. The length of the CDR3 is 15 residues. After removal of 4 bases from V and 3 bases from J, the junction contained 5 bases not matched to a gene. CDR3 region: CASSFGTGPNQPQHF. CDR3 bases: TGTGCCAGCAGCTTTGGGACAGGGCCCAATCAGCCCCAGCATTTT.

This clone came up once. CDR3 amino acids: CASSQSLEINSPLHF. The CDR3 DNA follows: TGTGCCAGCTCCCAGAGCCTGGAGATTAATTCACCCCTCCACTTT. This chain uses TRBV18 with TRBJ1-6, with D uncertain. Germline lookup yields CDR1 KGHSH and CDR2 LQKENI. V was shortened by 6 bases and J by 6 bases, with 15 bases between the two germline ends. The CDR3 extends over 15 amino acids.

V usage is TRBV6-1 and J usage is TRBJ2-7, with D perhaps TRBD1 (6 bases). This CDR3 is built from 19 residues. Deletions cut 1 base from V and 4 bases from J, with 26 bases between. Germline V gene lookup returns CDR1 MNHNS and CDR2 SASEGT. CDR3 bases: TGTGCCAGCAGTGAAGACCCGAATCTTGAGGGGGTCGTCAGATACGAGCAGTACTTC. Translated, it gives CASSEDPNLEGVVRYEQYF.

This clone was recorded only once. The chain uses TRBV29-1 and TRBJ2-1; D gene unclear. Germline lookup yields CDR1 SQVTM and CDR2 ANQGSEA. The CDR3 is made up of 11 amino acids. Between the trimmed V and J ends, which lost 6 bases and 5 bases, there was a span of 8 bases. DNA of the CDR3: TGCAGCGTCGAACAGAACAATGAGCAGTTCTTC. Translating gives CSVEQNNEQFF.

This rearrangement joins TRBV19 to TRBJ2-7; 7 bases match TRBD1. The CDR3 has 14 residues. Germline CDR1 LNHDA, CDR2 SQIVND (reference sequence). The V segment lost 5 bases and the J segment 2 bases; nucleotides outside the gene matches: 6. CDR3 sequence: CASSVMTGPYEQYF. CDR3 coding DNA: TGTGCCAGTAGTGTAATGACAGGGCCCTACGAGCAGTACTTC. The entire variable domain, with the rest obtained from reference TRBV19 and TRBJ2-7, is as follows: DGGITQSPKYLFRKEGQNVTLSCEQNLNHDAMYWYRQDPGQGLRLIYYSQIVNDFQKGDIAEGYSVSREKKESFPLTVTSAQKNPTAFYLCASSVMTGPYEQYFGPGTRLTVT.

In DNA form, the CDR3 reads TGTGCCAGCAGTGAAGCGCGGGGGACTAGCGGGGGAGTGTACGAGCAGTACTTC. The encoded protein is CASSEARGTSGGVYEQYF. The chain has TRBV2 and TRBJ2-7, with 14 bases fitting TRBD2. V was pared by 0 bases and J by 4 bases, with 8 bases of the junction left unmatched. The CDR3 totals 18 residues. Germline CDR1 and CDR2: SNHLY and FYNNEI.

The chain has TRBV4-1 and TRBJ2-7; D is perhaps TRBD2 (6 bases). The germline V gene has CDR1 MGHRA and CDR2 YSYEKL. This CDR3 has 13 amino acids. V lost 4 bases to trimming and J lost 6 bases, with 13 bases between them. CDR3 loop: CASSPRVGGEQYF. The CDR3 bases are TGCGCCAGCAGCCCCCGGGTGGGGGGCGAGCAGTACTTC.

The rearrangement links TRBV6-5 to TRBJ2-2; D is perhaps TRBD1 (6 bases). Deletions cut 4 bases from V and 3 bases from J, with 15 bases between. CDR1 is MNHEY, CDR2 SVGAGI, per germline. The CDR3 contains 16 residues. DNA of the CDR3: TGTGCCAGCAGTTCGCCCCAGGGGAGCCACACCGGGGAGCTGTTTTTT. It encodes CASSSPQGSHTGELFF.